Listed here are 16 T cell receptor beta chains from one sample, sequenced in a study of blood T cell repertoires in COVID-19. Assay used: immunoSEQ multiplex PCR; TCRdb lists only in-frame clones, some missing. The data show some 140,000 clones, 79% seen once. The source material was peripheral blood. All receptors derive from a man in his 60s with acute or convalescent COVID-19.

V gene TRBV25-1 combines with J gene TRBJ1-2; D is ambiguous. With 3 bases removed from V and 8 bases from J, the gap between germline ends came to 19 bases. Germline V gene lookup returns CDR1 MGHDK and CDR2 SYGVNS. This CDR3 spans 15 amino acids. Here the CDR3 DNA reads TGTGCCAGCAGTGATAGTAGGAGGGTGTCGGGCGGCTACACCTTC. Amino acids: CASSDSRRVSGGYTF.

The J gene is TRBJ2-1, the V gene TRBV12-3 or TRBV12-4; tentatively, D is TRBD2 (6 bases). The CDR3 has 13 amino acids. Trimming pared 1 base from V and 9 bases from J, leaving 10 bases between. CDR3 nucleotide sequence: TGTGCCAGCAGTTTAGACGAGGAGGGTGAGCAGTTCTTC. Translation: CASSLDEEGEQFF.

The chain joins TRBV29-1 to TRBJ2-7, with D unresolved. CDR3 length: 12 residues. The germline V gene has CDR1 SQVTM and CDR2 ANQGSEA. The V and J ends lost 6 bases and 1 base respectively, with 10 bases between them. Here the CDR3 DNA reads TGCAGCGTCCTGGAACAGTCCTACGAGCAGTACTTC. It is translated as CSVLEQSYEQYF.

This clone was found once. A much larger clone sits a single nucleotide away, making a read error possible. The chain joins TRBV6-5 to TRBJ1-2; 7 bases align to TRBD1. Germline-derived CDR1 and CDR2 are MNHEY and SVGAGI. V was pared by 4 bases and J by 6 bases, with 2 bases of the junction left unmatched. There are 12 residues in the CDR3. Here the CDR3 DNA reads TGTGCCAGCAGTTCGACAGGGAATGGCTACACCTTC. Its translation: CASSSTGNGYTF.

In this sample, this clone turned up a few times. V is TRBV27 and J is TRBJ1-1; 11 nucleotides agree with TRBD1. Germline CDR1 is MNHEY and CDR2 is SMNVEV (reference sequence). The CDR3 runs to 18 residues. The ends lost 3 bases at V and 5 bases at J; junction bases unmatched: 14. The CDR3 protein is CASSFLGQGVPGGTEAFF. CDR3 bases: TGTGCCAGCAGTTTCTTGGGACAGGGGGTCCCAGGAGGTACTGAAGCTTTCTTT.

The chain joins TRBV6-6 to TRBJ1-1; unclear D gene. This CDR3 spans 11 amino acids. Germline assignment: CDR1 MNHNY and CDR2 SVGAGI (reference sequence). V lost 2 bases, J lost 8 bases, and 6 bases lay in between. CDR3 sequence (DNA): TGTGCCAGCAGTTACACTGTAGAAGCTTTCTTT. Translation gives CASSYTVEAFF.

J is TRBJ1-5 and V is TRBV3-1 (or the pseudogene TRBV3-2); D is undetermined. Between the trimmed V and J ends, which lost 1 base and 4 bases, there was a span of 11 bases. Germline V gene sequence: CDR1 LGHDT, CDR2 YNNKEL (reference sequence). CDR3 size: 15 residues. The CDR3 sequence: CASSQGRSGNQPQHF. The CDR3 coding sequence is TGTGCCAGCAGCCAAGGGCGGTCGGGAAATCAGCCCCAGCATTTT.

The chain combines TRBV30 with TRBJ1-2; tentative D call: TRBD1 (5 bases). V lost 4 bases, J lost 1 base, and 13 bases lay in between. The CDR3 covers 14 residues. Per germline, CDR1 GTSNPN and CDR2 SVGIG (reference sequence). Written as DNA, the CDR3 is TGTGCCTGGAAGTCAGGGTCCATTAACTATGGCTACACCTTC. Residues: CAWKSGSINYGYTF.

In its sample, this clone was seen once. The chain joins TRBV5-6 to TRBJ1-2; D is undetermined. The CDR3 length is 13 residues. Germline-derived CDR1 and CDR2 are SGHDT and YYEEEE. V dropped 4 bases and J dropped 6 bases, with 13 bases sitting between them. CDR3: CASSQRTADGYTF. CDR3 DNA sequence: TGTGCCAGCAGCCAGAGGACTGCCGATGGCTACACCTTC.

This clone turned up a few times. The chain recombines TRBV7-3 with TRBJ2-3; TRBD1 might be the D (5 bases). This CDR3 has 14 amino acids. Germline loops: CDR1 SGHTA, CDR2 FQGTGA. V was clipped by 2 bases and J by 5 bases, with 11 bases between them. In nucleotides, the CDR3 is TGTGCCAGCAGCTTACAGGGAACGGGAGATACGCAGTATTTT. Translating gives CASSLQGTGDTQYF.

This clone was counted a few times. Other nucleotide sequences in the sample specify the same CDR3. The chain couples TRBV11-1 to TRBJ1-1; no definite D call. The CDR3 extends over 14 amino acids. With 0 bases removed from V and 0 bases from J, the gap between germline ends came to 5 bases. The germline V gene has CDR1 SGHAT and CDR2 FQDESV (reference sequence). For the CDR3, the DNA is TGTGCCAGCAGCTTAGCGCAGGTGAACACTGAAGCTTTCTTT. Protein sequence: CASSLAQVNTEAFF.

V gene TRBV5-5 combines with J gene TRBJ2-6, with 8 bases matching TRBD1. Trimming cost V 1 base and J 2 bases; bases outside gene matches: 8. This CDR3 has 18 residues. Germline-derived CDR1 and CDR2 are SGHKS and YYEKEE (reference sequence). As DNA, the CDR3 is TGTGCCAGCAGCTTGCAGAGATTGGGACAGGCTGGGGCCAACGTCCTGACTTTC. Its translation: CASSLQRLGQAGANVLTF.

Only a few counts were recorded for this clone. V is TRBV30 and J is TRBJ2-7; TRBD1 matches 7 bases. The J segment lost 13 bases and the V segment lost 5 bases, leaving 11 bases of the junction unmatched. Germline lookup yields CDR1 GTSNPN and CDR2 SVGIG (reference sequence). The CDR3 covers 11 residues. The CDR3 coding sequence is TGTGCCTGGCAAGGACCCGACAGGGCATACTTC. Its protein is CAWQGPDRAYF. Variable domain in full (rest from reference TRBV30 and TRBJ2-7): SQTIHQWPATLVQPVGSPLSLECTVEGTSNPNLYWYRQAAGRGLQLLFYSVGIGQISSEVPQNLSASRPQDRQFILSSKKLLLSDSGFYLCAWQGPDRAYFGPGTRLTVT.

The chain employs TRBV7-2 and TRBJ1-1; weak D call: TRBD1 (6 bases). CDR1 SGHTA and CDR2 FQGNSA come from the germline V gene. This CDR3 is built from 14 residues. V was shortened by 1 base and J by 4 bases, with 10 bases between the two germline ends. Here the CDR3 reads CASSLVLGGTEAFF. The CDR3, as DNA: TGTGCCAGCAGCTTAGTTTTAGGGGGCACTGAAGCTTTCTTT.

The chain employs TRBV2 and TRBJ1-2; 8 nucleotides line up with TRBD1. CDR1 is SNHLY and CDR2 is FYNNEI in the germline V gene. V shed 8 bases, J shed 2 bases, and the junction held 10 bases outside the gene matches. There are 15 residues in the CDR3. The CDR3 loop is CASPNGQGTNYGYTF. CDR3 sequence (DNA): TGTGCCAGCCCGAACGGACAGGGTACGAACTATGGCTACACCTTC.

The J gene is TRBJ1-5, the V gene TRBV27; D remains unclear. V shed 5 bases and J shed 9 bases, with 14 bases lying between them. The CDR3 is made up of 13 amino acids. The germline CDR1 and CDR2 sequences are MNHEY and SMNVEV (reference sequence). The CDR3 reads CASSDSALWPQHF. The CDR3 coding sequence is TGTGCCAGCAGTGACTCCGCTCTTTGGCCCCAGCATTTT.